This TCR beta chain was identified during a study of Tregs in tolerant kidney transplant recipients. Regarding the study as a whole: No direct test of biological reproducibility was done here. Activated donor B cell expansion appeared to reveal the most relevant donor-specific TCRbeta repertoire.

Germline loops: CDR1 MNHNY, CDR2 SVGAGI (reference sequence). V lost 8 bases and J 1 base, leaving 10 bases between the germline ends. This CDR3 contains 13 residues. Unstimulated regulatory T cells (CD4+CD25+CD127-), CD4+CD25- non-regulatory cells, CD4 and CD8 cells were FACS-sorted from thawed PBMCs. TCRdb keeps only in-frame clones here, not all; method: immunoSEQ multiplex PCR. The data contain 200,000 to 300,000 clones, more than 65% of them singletons. Concerning this clone: Its antigen is undetermined.

Sequenced material: CD4+ T cells from blood. V is TRBV6-6 and J is TRBJ2-3; D is unclear. The receptor was derived from a human donor in good health. CDR3 nucleotide sequence: TGTGCCAGCTCGTCTTGGGGCACAGATACGCAGTATTTT. As protein: CASSSWGTDTQYF.